The T cell receptor (beta chain) under discussion was sequenced for a study of shared clonotypes between healthy human individuals. Splitting of CD4+ cells produced CD45RA+ naive and CD45RA-negative memory subsets. Study-wide points: Naive CD4 clonotype sharing across a few donors was approximately 5.2%. Tissues were not sampled, only blood, and their repertoires likely differ.

The CDR3 contains 16 residues. V trimming: 1 base; J trimming: 12 bases; junction bases outside the gene matches: 11. CDR1 MGHDK and CDR2 SYGVNS come from the germline V gene. Per the original methods: ImmunoSEQ sequences covered only the junction and lacked quality scores; filtering therefore differed. Measured with immunoSEQ multiplex PCR; TCRdb has only the in-frame clones, and not every one. From that table come the V and J calls and clone size; the DNA was used to work out D and trimming. The data show about 180,000 clones, around 93% seen once. A note on this clone: Its antigen remains unknown.

Input material: naive CD4+ T cells sorted from blood. Subset described: CD45RA+ positively selected. The chain is built from TRBV25-1 and TRBJ2-1; 11 bases map to TRBD2. This TCR derives from a woman aged 25-40 years in good health. The CDR3 DNA follows: TGTGCCAGCAGTGAATTCAGACTAGCGGGAACCATCGTGCAGTTCTTC. Translated, it gives CASSEFRLAGTIVQFF.